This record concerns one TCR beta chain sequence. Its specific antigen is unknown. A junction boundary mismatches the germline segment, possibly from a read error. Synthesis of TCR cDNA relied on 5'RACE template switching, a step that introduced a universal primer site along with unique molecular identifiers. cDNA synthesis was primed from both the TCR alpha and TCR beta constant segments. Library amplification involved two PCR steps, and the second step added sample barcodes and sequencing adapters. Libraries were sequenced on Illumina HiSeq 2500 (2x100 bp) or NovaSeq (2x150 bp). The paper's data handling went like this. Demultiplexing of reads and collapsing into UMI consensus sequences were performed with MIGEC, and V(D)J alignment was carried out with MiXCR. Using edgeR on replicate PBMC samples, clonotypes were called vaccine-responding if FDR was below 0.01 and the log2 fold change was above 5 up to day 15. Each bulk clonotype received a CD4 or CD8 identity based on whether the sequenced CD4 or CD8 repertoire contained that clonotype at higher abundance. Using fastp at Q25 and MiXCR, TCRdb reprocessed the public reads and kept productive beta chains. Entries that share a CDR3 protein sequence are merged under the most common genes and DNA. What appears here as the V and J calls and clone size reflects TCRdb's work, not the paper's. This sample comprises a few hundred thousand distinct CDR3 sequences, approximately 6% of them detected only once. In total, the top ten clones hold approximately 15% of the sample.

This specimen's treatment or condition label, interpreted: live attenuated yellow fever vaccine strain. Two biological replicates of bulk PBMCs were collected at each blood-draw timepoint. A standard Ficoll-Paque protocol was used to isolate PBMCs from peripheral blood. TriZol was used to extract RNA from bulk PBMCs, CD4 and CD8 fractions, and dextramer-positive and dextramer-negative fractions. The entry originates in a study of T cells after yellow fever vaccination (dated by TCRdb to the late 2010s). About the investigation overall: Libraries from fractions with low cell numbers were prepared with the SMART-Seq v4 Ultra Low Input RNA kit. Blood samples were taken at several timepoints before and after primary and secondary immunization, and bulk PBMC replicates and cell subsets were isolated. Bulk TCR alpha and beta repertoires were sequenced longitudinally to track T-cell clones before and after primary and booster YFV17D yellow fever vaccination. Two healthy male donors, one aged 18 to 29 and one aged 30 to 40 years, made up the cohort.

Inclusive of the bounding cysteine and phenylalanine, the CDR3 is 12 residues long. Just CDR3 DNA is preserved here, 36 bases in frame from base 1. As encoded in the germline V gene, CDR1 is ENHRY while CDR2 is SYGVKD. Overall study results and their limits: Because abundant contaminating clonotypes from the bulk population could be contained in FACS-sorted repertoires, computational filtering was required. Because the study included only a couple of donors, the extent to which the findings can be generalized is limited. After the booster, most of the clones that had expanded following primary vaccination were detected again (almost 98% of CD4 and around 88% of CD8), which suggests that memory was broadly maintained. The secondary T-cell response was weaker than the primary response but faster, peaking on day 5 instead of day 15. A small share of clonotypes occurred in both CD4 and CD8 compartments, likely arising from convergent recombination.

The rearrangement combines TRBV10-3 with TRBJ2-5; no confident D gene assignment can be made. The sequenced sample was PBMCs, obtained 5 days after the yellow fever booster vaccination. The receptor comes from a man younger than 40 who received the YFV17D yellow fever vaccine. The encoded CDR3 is CAAAAHQETQYF. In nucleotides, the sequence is TGTGCCGCCGCGGCACACCAGGAGACCCAGTACTTC.